This TCR beta chain was documented in a study of blood T cell repertoires in COVID-19. Study at large: COVID-19 samples collected from the United States, Italy and Spain covered acute and convalescent phases. From T cells, B-cell-depleted T cells, or PBMCs came the material, which was cDNA or gDNA.

In the original processing: Amplification with reference gene primers provided the estimates of nucleated cell counts. Libraries were prepared by immunoSEQ multiplex PCR; TCRdb keeps only in-frame clonotypes and omits some of them. D and trimming were read from the DNA, whereas the V and J calls and clone size are those reported in that table. The sample carries about 100,000 clones, 90% recorded once. Trimming stripped 4 bases from V and 0 bases from J, with 17 bases between. The CDR3 runs 17 residues. The germline V gene has CDR1 SGDLS and CDR2 YYNGEE. The sample comprised peripheral blood. This clonotype was sampled from a man aged 45 to 65 with acute or convalescent COVID-19. This chain joins TRBV9 and TRBJ1-3; perhaps TRBD1 as D (6 bases). In DNA, the CDR3 is TGTGCCAGCAGCATTTTCGACAGGTCTTCCTCTGGAAACACCATATATTTT. Residues: CASSIFDRSSSGNTIYF. The complete variable domain, with remaining parts taken from reference TRBV9 and TRBJ1-3, reads DSGVTQTPKHLITATGQRVTLRCSPRSGDLSVYWYQQSLDQGLQFLIQYYNGEERAKGNILERFSAQQFPDLHSELNLSSLELGDSALYFCASSIFDRSSSGNTIYFGEGSWLTVV.